This TCR beta chain derives from a study of monozygotic twins with inflammatory bowel disease. Reprocessing the 5' RACE reads, TCRdb reports a single entry for every CDR3 protein and omits DNA. Its listing shows about 420,000 distinct CDR3 sequences. The CDR3 is 12 residues long. The germline CDR1 and CDR2 sequences are GTSNPN and SVGIG (reference sequence). The J gene is TRBJ2-7, the V gene TRBV30. The sequence came from a human donor with ulcerative colitis or Crohn's disease, or a healthy co-twin of an affected twin (not recorded which). Sequences were obtained from blood. The CDR3 loop is CAWSVRSYEQYF.